The text below deals with one T cell receptor beta chain. The antigen is undetermined. After removal of 8 bases from V and 5 bases from J, the junction contained 10 bases not matched to a gene. The CDR3 extends over 15 amino acids. Germline V gene lookup returns CDR1 MDHEN and CDR2 SYDVKM. All of the isolated RNA was reverse transcribed, so expressed TCRB transcripts were sequenced. Data came from immunoSEQ multiplex PCR; TCRdb stores just in-frame clones and leaves some out. The table lists around 310,000 clones, roughly 14% of them singletons, with roughly 0.016% in the top ten. These data come from a study of beta chain features in type 1 diabetes. Study-wide findings and caveats: Across all four CD4+ subsets, people with type 1 diabetes showed modestly shorter TCRB CDR3s.

The receptor was isolated from a woman aged 18 to 35 with type 1 diabetes. This sequence joins TRBV28 and TRBJ2-2; 8 nucleotides agree with TRBD2. Source material: naive CD4+ T cells from blood. In nucleotides, the CDR3 is TGTGCCAGCCGCCCCGGGGGGGGAGGTACCGGGGAGCTGTTTTTT. Residues: CASRPGGGGTGELFF. Using reference TRBV28 and TRBJ2-2 for the parts outside the CDR3, the full variable domain is DVKVTQSSRYLVKRTGEKVFLECVQDMDHENMFWYRQDPGLGLRLIYFSYDVKMKEKGDIPEGYSVSREKKERFSLILESASTNQTSMYLCASRPGGGGTGELFFGEGSRLTVL.